Below, 23 T cell receptor beta chains from the same sample are listed, as sequenced in a study of CD8+CD57+ T cells in acquired aplastic anemia. According to the study, genomic DNA was the template for TCR beta VDJ and CDR3 profiling. TCRdb independently ran MiXCR on the reads; one entry per CDR3 protein. Of 150,000 to 200,000 distinct CDR3 sequences listed, over 60% are singletons. The specimen was sorted CD4+, CD8+, or CD8+CD57+ T cells (not recorded which) from PBMCs. These TCRs come from a human donor with severe aplastic anemia or a healthy control (not recorded which).

This clonotype was seen a handful of times. This rearrangement joins TRBV7-9 to TRBJ2-7; 7 positions match TRBD1. The length of the CDR3 is 14 residues. Trimming cost V 5 bases and J 1 base; bases outside gene matches: 5. Germline V gene data show CDR1 as SEHNR and CDR2 as FQNEAQ (reference sequence). CDR3 protein: CASSPEGQSYEQYF. CDR3 DNA sequence: TGTGCCAGCAGCCCCGAGGGACAGTCCTACGAGCAGTACTTC.

The rearrangement joins TRBV25-1 to TRBJ1-1; D is perhaps TRBD1 (6 bases). The CDR3 is 14 residues long. Trimming removed 6 bases at V and 1 base at J, with 12 bases between. Germline V gene lookup returns CDR1 MGHDK and CDR2 SYGVNS. CDR3 protein: CASSQTTGNTEAFF. DNA for the CDR3: TGTGCCAGCAGCCAGACGACAGGGAACACTGAAGCTTTCTTT.

CDR3 amino acids: CASSHNGVRASQYF. DNA for the CDR3: TGTGCCAGCAGCCATAATGGGGTTCGGGCTTCTCAGTACTTC. This chain joins TRBV9 and TRBJ2-4, with D uncertain. Germline CDR1 and CDR2: SGDLS and YYNGEE. Trimming left V 4 bases short and J 12 bases short, with 20 bases between. There are 14 residues in the CDR3. Filled out from reference TRBV9 and TRBJ2-4, the complete variable domain reads DSGVTQTPKHLITATGQRVTLRCSPRSGDLSVYWYQQSLDQGLQFLIQYYNGEERAKGNILERFSAQQFPDLHSELNLSSLELGDSALYFCASSHNGVRASQYFGAGTRLSVL.

This clonotype was seen more than once but under ten times. V and J are TRBV7-6 and TRBJ2-2, with D unresolved. The CDR3 runs to 13 residues. Germline CDR1 SGHVS, CDR2 FNYEAQ. Trimming shortened V by 4 bases and J by 4 bases, and 7 bases separated the two germline ends. CDR3 sequence: CASSYSPTGELFF. CDR3 sequence (DNA): TGTGCCAGCAGCTACAGTCCCACCGGGGAGCTGTTTTTT.

Concerning this clonotype: This may arise from a read error, as a much more abundant clone is one base away. The CDR3 nucleotides are TGTGCCAGCAGTCACAGAACCTCCTACGGGCAGTACTTC. Translation gives CASSHRTSYGQYF. The V gene is TRBV27, the J gene TRBJ2-7; D unresolved. Germline values: CDR1 MNHEY, CDR2 SMNVEV (reference sequence). This CDR3 region has 13 residues.

The chain is built from TRBV7-9 and TRBJ2-3; D may be TRBD2 (6 bases). From germline, CDR1 is SEHNR and CDR2 FQNEAQ (reference sequence). This CDR3 has 14 residues. V dropped 5 bases and J dropped 4 bases, with 13 bases sitting between them. CDR3 in amino acids: CASSQPGRPDTQYF. The CDR3 nucleotides are TGTGCCAGCAGCCAGCCAGGGAGGCCAGATACGCAGTATTTT.

In its sample, this clonotype was seen a few times. The chain uses TRBV19 and TRBJ2-7; D may be TRBD1 (6 bases). V was clipped by 5 bases and J by 0 bases, with 11 bases between them. Germline V lookup: CDR1 LNHDA, CDR2 SQIVND (reference sequence). CDR3 length: 14 residues. The CDR3 coding sequence is TGTGCCAGTAGTCTTCAGGACAGCTCCTACGAGCAGTACTTC. This sequence encodes CASSLQDSSYEQYF.

With regard to this clonotype: The CDR3 carries no conserved terminal phenylalanine or tryptophan, so it likely arises from a read error. The DNA is left out, because the CDR3 cannot be placed on it with certainty; the CDR3 is given as TCRdb lists it. This CDR3 reads CSARTGEFY. The rearrangement links TRBV29-1 to TRBJ1-6; the listed D gene, TRBD1, was not tested against the DNA. Ends included, the CDR3 has 9 residues. Germline V CDR1 and CDR2: SQVTM, ANQGSEA.

The rearrangement links TRBV19 to TRBJ1-2, with 9 bases matching TRBD1. The V gene end was trimmed by 7 bases and the J gene end by 8 bases; junction bases not matched to a gene: 14. The germline V gene encodes CDR1 LNHDA and CDR2 SQIVND (reference sequence). The CDR3 runs to 15 residues. The CDR3 loop reads CASTGVRDRVEGYTF. The CDR3 DNA is TGTGCCAGTACTGGGGTCCGGGACAGGGTGGAAGGCTACACCTTC.

For this clonotype: The conserved phenylalanine or tryptophan normally closing the CDR3 is absent here, so this likely arose from a read error. The genes are TRBV7-9 and TRBJ2-2; possible D gene TRBD1, 6 bases. V dropped 6 bases and J dropped 0 bases, with 11 bases sitting between them. The V gene's germline CDR1 is SEHNR and CDR2 FQNEAQ (reference sequence). The CDR3 is 15 amino acids. This CDR3 reads CASSRTGTNTGELFL. Written as DNA, the CDR3 is TGTGCCAGCAGTAGAACAGGGACGAACACCGGGGAGCTGTTTTTA.

The CDR3 DNA follows: TGCGCCAGCAGCCAAATTAGGCTAGGCGAGCAGTACTTC. Its translation is CASSQIRLGEQYF. The chain employs TRBV4-1 and TRBJ2-7; no clear D gene. V was clipped by 2 bases and J by 6 bases, with 11 bases between them. The CDR3 has 13 residues. Germline lookup yields CDR1 MGHRA and CDR2 YSYEKL.

This clonotype turned up a few times. The V call is TRBV7-2, the J call TRBJ2-5, with D uncertain. The CDR3 consists of 13 residues. V was clipped by 7 bases and J by 2 bases, with 11 bases between them. CDR1 is SGHTA, CDR2 FQGNSA, per germline. The CDR3 sequence is CASTNTGQETQYF. The CDR3 nucleotides read TGTGCCAGCACCAACACTGGACAAGAGACCCAGTACTTC. Together with reference TRBV7-2 and TRBJ2-5, the CDR3 gives the full variable domain: GAGVSQSPSNKVTEKGKDVELRCDPISGHTALYWYRQSLGQGLEFLIYFQGNSAPDKSGLPSDRFSAERTGGSVSTLTIQRTQQEDSAVYLCASTNTGQETQYFGPGTRLLVL.

This clonotype came up a few times. The rearrangement uses TRBV7-9 and TRBJ2-5; weak D call: TRBD2 (5 bases). V was cut by 5 bases and J by 5 bases, with 18 bases left in between. Per the germline V gene, CDR1 is SEHNR and CDR2 is FQNEAQ (reference sequence). There are 15 residues in the CDR3. The DNA for the CDR3 is TGTGCCAGCAGCCGTCTAGGGAGAGGTACGGAGACCCAGTACTTC. The encoded protein is CASSRLGRGTETQYF.

The J gene is TRBJ1-1, the V gene TRBV11-2; D may be TRBD1 (6 bases). The CDR3 runs to 16 residues. V was clipped by 5 bases and J by 6 bases, with 22 bases between them. Per the germline V gene, CDR1 is SGHAT and CDR2 is FQNNGV. CDR3 DNA: TGTGCCAGCAGCCCATATGACGCCCTGACAGGAGCTGAAGCTTTCTTT. Its protein product is CASSPYDALTGAEAFF.

With regard to this clonotype: Given a much more abundant clone one base away, this may be a read error. The genes are TRBV6-2 or TRBV6-3 and TRBJ2-2; D gene uncertain. The length of the CDR3 is 11 residues. CDR1 and CDR2 from the germline V gene are MNHEY and SVGEGT. CDR3 in DNA: TGTGCCTGCAGTCTGGCCGGGGAGCTGTTTTTT. This sequence encodes CACSLAGELFF.

The J gene is TRBJ1-6, the V gene TRBV6-4, with D tentatively TRBD1 (5 bases). CDR3 length: 15 residues. V was clipped by 0 bases and J by 9 bases, with 12 bases between them. Per germline, CDR1 MRHNA and CDR2 SNTAGT. The CDR3 bases are TGTGCCAGCAGTGACTCCGCAGGGAGTACTTCACCCCTCCACTTT. Translated: CASSDSAGSTSPLHF.

In this sample, this clonotype turned up a few times. The CDR3 spells CSARNDRVYEQYF. CDR3 DNA: TGCAGTGCTAGGAATGACAGGGTTTACGAGCAGTACTTC. The V call is TRBV20-1, the J call TRBJ2-7, with TRBD1 matching 7 bases. The CDR3 totals 13 residues. Germline trimming cut 3 bases from V and 4 bases from J; bases unmatched to any gene: 6. CDR1 is DFQATT, CDR2 SNEGSKA, per germline (reference sequence).

The genes are TRBV7-9 and TRBJ2-5, with 14 bases matching TRBD2. The CDR3 loop spans 15 amino acids. From germline, CDR1 is SEHNR and CDR2 FQNEAQ (reference sequence). Trimming cost V 7 bases and J 5 bases; bases outside gene matches: 6. The DNA for the CDR3 is TGTGCCAGCACCACGGGACTAGCGGGGGCGGAGACCCAGTACTTC. Its translation is CASTTGLAGAETQYF.

In its sample, this clonotype was seen a few times. The gene calls are TRBV14 and TRBJ2-7; D may be TRBD1 or TRBD2 (5 bases each). V dropped 2 bases and J dropped 6 bases, with 8 bases sitting between them. Looked up from germline, CDR1 is SGHDN and CDR2 is FVKESK. This CDR3 spans 12 amino acids. The CDR3 loop is CASSQSGPEQYF. Written as DNA, the CDR3 is TGTGCCAGCAGCCAATCGGGGCCCGAGCAGTACTTC.

V usage is TRBV10-2 and J usage is TRBJ2-7, with 11 bases matching TRBD2. The CDR3 runs to 14 residues. The V and J ends lost 6 bases and 5 bases, in that order; junction bases with no gene match: 6. The germline V gene has CDR1 WSHSY and CDR2 SAAADI. CDR3 amino acids: CASSGTSGADEQYF. CDR3 coding DNA: TGCGCCAGCAGCGGGACTAGCGGTGCCGACGAGCAGTACTTC.

The CDR3 coding sequence is TGTGCCAGCAGTTTGGGACGGCGCACAGATACGCAGTATTTT. Translated: CASSLGRRTDTQYF. The chain carries TRBV9 and TRBJ2-3; D may match TRBD1 or TRBD2 (5 bases each). Germline V lookup: CDR1 SGDLS, CDR2 YYNGEE. The CDR3 consists of 14 residues. V was shortened by 5 bases and J by 1 base, with 11 bases between the two germline ends.

The chain couples TRBV19 to TRBJ1-1; D is uncertain. This CDR3 spans 15 amino acids. Per germline, CDR1 LNHDA and CDR2 SQIVND (reference sequence). V lost 5 bases and J lost 0, with 13 bases in between. The CDR3 loop reads CASSLGNNMNTEAFF. CDR3 nucleotide sequence: TGTGCCAGTAGTCTAGGGAACAACATGAACACTGAAGCTTTCTTT.

The rearrangement links TRBV3-1 to TRBJ1-1, with D unresolved. The length of the CDR3 is 15 residues. Trimming left V 0 bases short and J 4 bases short, with 12 bases between. Germline values: CDR1 LGHDT, CDR2 YNNKEL (reference sequence). The CDR3 bases are TGTGCCAGCAGCCAAGAACCGGGTGCGGCCACTGAAGCTTTCTTT. Residues: CASSQEPGAATEAFF.